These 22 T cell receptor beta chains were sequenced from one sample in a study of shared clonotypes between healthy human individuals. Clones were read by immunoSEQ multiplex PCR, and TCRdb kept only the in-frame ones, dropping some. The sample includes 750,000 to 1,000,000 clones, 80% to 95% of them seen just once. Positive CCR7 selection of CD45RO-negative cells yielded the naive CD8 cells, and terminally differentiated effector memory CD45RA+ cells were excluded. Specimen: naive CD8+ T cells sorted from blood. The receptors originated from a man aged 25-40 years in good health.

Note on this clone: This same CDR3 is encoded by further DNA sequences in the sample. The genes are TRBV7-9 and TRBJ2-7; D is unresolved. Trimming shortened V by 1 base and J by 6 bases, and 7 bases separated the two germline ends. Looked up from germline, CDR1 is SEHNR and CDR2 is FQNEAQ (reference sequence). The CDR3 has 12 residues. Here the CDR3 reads CASSLGPSEQYF. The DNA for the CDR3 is TGTGCCAGCAGCTTAGGACCGTCCGAGCAGTACTTC.

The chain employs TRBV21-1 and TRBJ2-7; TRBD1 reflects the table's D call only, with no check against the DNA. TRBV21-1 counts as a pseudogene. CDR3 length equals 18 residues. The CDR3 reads CASSKDGGGQGKSYEQYF. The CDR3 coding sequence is TGTGCCAGCAGCAAAGACGGCGGAGGACAGGGGAAGAGTTACGAGCAGTACTTC.

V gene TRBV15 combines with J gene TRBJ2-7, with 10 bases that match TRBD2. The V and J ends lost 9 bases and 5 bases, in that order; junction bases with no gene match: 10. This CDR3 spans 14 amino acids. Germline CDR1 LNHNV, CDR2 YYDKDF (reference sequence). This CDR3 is CATSPGLASNEQYF. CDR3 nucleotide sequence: TGTGCCACGTCTCCGGGACTAGCGTCTAACGAGCAGTACTTC.

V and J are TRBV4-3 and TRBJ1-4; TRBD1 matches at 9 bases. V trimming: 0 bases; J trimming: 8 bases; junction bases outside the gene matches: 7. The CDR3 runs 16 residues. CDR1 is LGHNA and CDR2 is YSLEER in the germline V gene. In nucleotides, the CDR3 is TGCGCCAGCAGCCAAGATCAGGGACAGGGAAGGGAAAAACTGTTTTTT. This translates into CASSQDQGQGREKLFF.

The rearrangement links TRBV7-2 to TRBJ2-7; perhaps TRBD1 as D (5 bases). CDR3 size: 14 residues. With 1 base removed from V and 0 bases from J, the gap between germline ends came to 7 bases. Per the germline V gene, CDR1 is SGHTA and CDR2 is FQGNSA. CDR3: CASSLEGNSYEQYF. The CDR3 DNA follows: TGTGCCAGCAGCTTAGAGGGGAACTCCTACGAGCAGTACTTC.

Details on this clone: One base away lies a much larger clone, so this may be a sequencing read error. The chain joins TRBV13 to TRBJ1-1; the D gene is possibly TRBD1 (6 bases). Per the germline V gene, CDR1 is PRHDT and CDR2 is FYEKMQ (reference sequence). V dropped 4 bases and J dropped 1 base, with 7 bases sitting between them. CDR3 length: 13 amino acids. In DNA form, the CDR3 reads TGTGCCAGCAGCTCGACAGGGAACACTGAAGCTTTCTTT. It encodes CASSSTGNTEAFF.

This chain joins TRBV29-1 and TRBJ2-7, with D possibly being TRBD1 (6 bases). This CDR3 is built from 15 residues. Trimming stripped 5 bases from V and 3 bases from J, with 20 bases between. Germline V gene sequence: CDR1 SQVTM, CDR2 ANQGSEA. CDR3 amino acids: CSVTNHRDNDYEQYF. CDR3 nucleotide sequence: TGCAGCGTTACCAACCACCGGGACAATGACTACGAGCAGTACTTC.

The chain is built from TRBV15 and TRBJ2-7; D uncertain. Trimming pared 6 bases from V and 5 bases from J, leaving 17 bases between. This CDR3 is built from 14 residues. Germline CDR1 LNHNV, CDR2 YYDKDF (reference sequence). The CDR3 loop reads CATSIDFDQNEQYF. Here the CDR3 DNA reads TGTGCCACCAGTATCGATTTTGACCAAAACGAGCAGTACTTC.

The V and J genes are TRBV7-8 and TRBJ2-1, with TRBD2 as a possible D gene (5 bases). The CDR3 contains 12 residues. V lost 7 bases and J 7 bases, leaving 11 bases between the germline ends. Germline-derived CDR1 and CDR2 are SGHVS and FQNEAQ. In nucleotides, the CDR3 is TGTGCCAGCACCATGAGGAGGAATGAGCAGTTCTTC. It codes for CASTMRRNEQFF.

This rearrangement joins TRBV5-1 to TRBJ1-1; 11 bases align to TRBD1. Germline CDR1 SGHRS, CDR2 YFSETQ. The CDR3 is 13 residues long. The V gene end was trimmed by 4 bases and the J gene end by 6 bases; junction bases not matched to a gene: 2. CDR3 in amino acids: CASSPGQGAEAFF. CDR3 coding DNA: TGCGCCAGCAGCCCGGGACAGGGGGCTGAAGCTTTCTTT.

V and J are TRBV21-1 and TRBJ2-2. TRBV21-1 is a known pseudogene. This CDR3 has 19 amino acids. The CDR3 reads CASSKEVGWDPANTGELFF. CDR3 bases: TGTGCCAGCAGCAAAGAGGTGGGTTGGGATCCGGCGAACACCGGGGAGCTGTTTTTT.

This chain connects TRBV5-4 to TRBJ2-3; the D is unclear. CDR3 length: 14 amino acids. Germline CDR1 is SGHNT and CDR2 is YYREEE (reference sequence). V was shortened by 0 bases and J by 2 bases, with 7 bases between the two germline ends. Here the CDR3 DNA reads TGTGCCAGCAGCTTGGGCTACCTCACAGATACGCAGTATTTT. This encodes CASSLGYLTDTQYF.

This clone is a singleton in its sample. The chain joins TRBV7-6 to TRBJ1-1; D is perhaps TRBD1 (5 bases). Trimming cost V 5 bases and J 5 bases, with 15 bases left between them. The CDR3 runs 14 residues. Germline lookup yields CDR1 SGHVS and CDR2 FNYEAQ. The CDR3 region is CASSPATARTEAFF. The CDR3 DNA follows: TGTGCCAGCAGCCCGGCGACAGCTAGGACTGAAGCTTTCTTT.

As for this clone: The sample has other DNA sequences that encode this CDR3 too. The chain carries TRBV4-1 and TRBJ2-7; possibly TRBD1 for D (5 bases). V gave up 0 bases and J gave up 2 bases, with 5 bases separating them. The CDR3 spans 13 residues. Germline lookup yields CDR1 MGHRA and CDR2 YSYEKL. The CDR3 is CASSQDRAYEQYF. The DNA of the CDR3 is TGCGCCAGCAGCCAAGACAGGGCCTACGAGCAGTACTTC.

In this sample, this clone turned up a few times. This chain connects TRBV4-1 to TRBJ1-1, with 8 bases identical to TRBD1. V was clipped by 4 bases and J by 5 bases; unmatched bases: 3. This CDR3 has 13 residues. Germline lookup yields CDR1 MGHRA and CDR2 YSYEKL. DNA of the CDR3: TGCGCCAGCAGCCCTAGGACAGGGACTGAAGCTTTCTTT. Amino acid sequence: CASSPRTGTEAFF.

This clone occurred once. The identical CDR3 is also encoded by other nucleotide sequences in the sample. This chain's CDR3 is CASSQGLAGSYEQYF. Written as DNA, the CDR3 is TGCGCCAGCAGCCAAGGACTAGCGGGGAGCTACGAGCAGTACTTC. V gene TRBV4-1 combines with J gene TRBJ2-7, with 11 bases matching TRBD2. This CDR3 spans 15 amino acids. V lost 1 base and J lost 3; bases outside the gene matches: 2. Germline-derived CDR1 and CDR2 are MGHRA and YSYEKL.

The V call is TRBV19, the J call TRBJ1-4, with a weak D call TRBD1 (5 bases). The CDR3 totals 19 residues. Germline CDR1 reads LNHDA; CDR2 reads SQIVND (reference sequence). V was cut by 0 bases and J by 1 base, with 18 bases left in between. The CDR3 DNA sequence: TGTGCCAGTAGTATAGAGATTGATTGGACACCTCAAACTAATGAAAAACTGTTTTTT. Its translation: CASSIEIDWTPQTNEKLFF.

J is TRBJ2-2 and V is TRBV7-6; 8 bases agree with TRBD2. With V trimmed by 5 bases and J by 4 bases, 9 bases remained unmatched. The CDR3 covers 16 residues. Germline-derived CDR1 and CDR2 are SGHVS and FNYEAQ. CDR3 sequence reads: CASSLLMSGSTGELFF. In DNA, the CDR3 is TGTGCCAGCAGCCTTCTTATGAGCGGGAGCACCGGGGAGCTGTTTTTT.

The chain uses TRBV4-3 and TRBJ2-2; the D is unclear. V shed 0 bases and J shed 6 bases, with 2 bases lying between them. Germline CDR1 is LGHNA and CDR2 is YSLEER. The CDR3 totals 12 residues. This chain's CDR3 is CASSQDSGELFF. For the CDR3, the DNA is TGCGCCAGCAGCCAAGATTCCGGGGAGCTGTTTTTT.

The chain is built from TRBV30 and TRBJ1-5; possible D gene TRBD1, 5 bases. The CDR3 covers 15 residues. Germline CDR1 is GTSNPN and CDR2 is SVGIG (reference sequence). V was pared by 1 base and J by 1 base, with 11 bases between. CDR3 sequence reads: CAWSDETASNQPQHF. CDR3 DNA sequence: TGTGCCTGGAGTGATGAGACAGCCAGCAATCAGCCCCAGCATTTT.

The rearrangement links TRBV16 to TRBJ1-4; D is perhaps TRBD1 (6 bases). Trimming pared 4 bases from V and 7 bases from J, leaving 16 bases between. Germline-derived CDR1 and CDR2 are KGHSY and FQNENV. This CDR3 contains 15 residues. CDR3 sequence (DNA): TGTGCCAGCAGCCTAAGGGCTGGACAGATTGAAAAACTGTTTTTT. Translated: CASSLRAGQIEKLFF.

CDR3: CASRRRSGTNQETQYF. In DNA form, the CDR3 reads TGTGCCAGTAGGAGACGTAGCGGGACCAATCAAGAGACCCAGTACTTC. The chain recombines TRBV19 with TRBJ2-5, with 8 positions matching TRBD2. J gave up 2 bases and V 6 bases, and 11 bases lay outside the gene matches. The length of the CDR3 is 16 residues. Germline values: CDR1 LNHDA, CDR2 SQIVND (reference sequence).